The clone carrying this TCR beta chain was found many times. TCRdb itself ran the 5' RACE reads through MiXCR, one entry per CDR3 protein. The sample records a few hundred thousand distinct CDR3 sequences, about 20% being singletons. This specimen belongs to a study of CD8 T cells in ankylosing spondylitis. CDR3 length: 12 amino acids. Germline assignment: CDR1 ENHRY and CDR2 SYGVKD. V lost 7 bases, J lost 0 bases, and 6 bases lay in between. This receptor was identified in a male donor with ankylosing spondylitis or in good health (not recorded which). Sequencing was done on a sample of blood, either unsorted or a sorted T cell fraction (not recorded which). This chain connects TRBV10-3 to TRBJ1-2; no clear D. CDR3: CAIMDANYGYTF. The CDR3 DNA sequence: TGTGCCATCATGGACGCTAACTATGGCTACACCTTC.